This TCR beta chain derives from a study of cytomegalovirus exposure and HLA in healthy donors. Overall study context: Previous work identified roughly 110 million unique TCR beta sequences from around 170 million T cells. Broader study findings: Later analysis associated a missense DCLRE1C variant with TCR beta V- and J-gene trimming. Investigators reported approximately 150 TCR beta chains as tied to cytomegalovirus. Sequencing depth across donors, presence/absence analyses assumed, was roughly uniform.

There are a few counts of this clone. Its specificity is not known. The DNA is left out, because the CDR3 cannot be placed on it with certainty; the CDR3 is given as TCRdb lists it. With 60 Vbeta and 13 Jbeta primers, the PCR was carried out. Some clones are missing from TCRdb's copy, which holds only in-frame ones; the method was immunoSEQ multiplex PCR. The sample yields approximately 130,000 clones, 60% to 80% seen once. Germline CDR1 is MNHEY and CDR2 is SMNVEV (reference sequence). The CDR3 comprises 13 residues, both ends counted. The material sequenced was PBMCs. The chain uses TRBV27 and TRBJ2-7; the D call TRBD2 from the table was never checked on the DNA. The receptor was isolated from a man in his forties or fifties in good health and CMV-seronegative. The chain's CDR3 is CASSSSSSYEQYF.